These 26 T cell receptor beta chains were all obtained from the same sample, sequenced in a study of blood T cell repertoires in COVID-19. Clones were sequenced by immunoSEQ multiplex PCR, and TCRdb holds only the in-frame ones, with some missing. Of 270,000 or so clones listed, approximately 89% are singletons. The sample consisted of PBMCs or T cells enriched from blood (not recorded which). These receptors all stem from a woman under 30 who had recovered from COVID-19.

This clone appeared a few times. The rearrangement uses TRBV7-8 and TRBJ2-7, with TRBD1 as a possible D gene (6 bases). V shed 5 bases and J shed 2 bases, with 19 bases lying between them. Looked up from germline, CDR1 is SGHVS and CDR2 is FQNEAQ. The CDR3 has 16 residues. CDR3 in DNA: TGTGCCAGCAGCCTCCTCAGGACAGAGAGTACCTACGAGCAGTACTTC. It codes for CASSLLRTESTYEQYF.

The V call is TRBV19, the J call TRBJ1-2, with TRBD1 matching 7 bases. This CDR3 contains 13 residues. With 4 bases clipped from V and 5 bases from J, the junction kept 4 bases outside the gene matches. Germline-derived CDR1 and CDR2 are LNHDA and SQIVND (reference sequence). This CDR3 is CASSTNRGYGYTF. DNA of the CDR3: TGTGCCAGTAGTACGAACAGGGGTTATGGCTACACCTTC.

The V and J genes are TRBV7-2 and TRBJ1-5; D unresolved. V lost 5 bases and J 6 bases, leaving 11 bases between the germline ends. The CDR3 consists of 13 residues. Per germline, CDR1 SGHTA and CDR2 FQGNSA. The CDR3 loop reads CASSAGSSQPQHF. The CDR3 bases are TGTGCCAGCAGCGCAGGTTCCAGTCAGCCCCAGCATTTT.

The chain couples TRBV5-1 to TRBJ1-2; the D gene is possibly TRBD1 (5 bases). Germline loops: CDR1 SGHRS, CDR2 YFSETQ. This CDR3 contains 13 residues. V lost 4 bases and J 3 bases, leaving 10 bases between the germline ends. The CDR3 DNA follows: TGCGCCAGCAGCAGGGGTTTGGACTATGGCTACACCTTC. Its protein product is CASSRGLDYGYTF.

The J gene is TRBJ2-3, the V gene TRBV3-1 (or the pseudogene TRBV3-2); 14 positions match TRBD2. The V and J ends lost 3 bases and 3 bases, in that order; junction bases with no gene match: 8. This CDR3 contains 18 residues. Germline CDR1 is LGHDT and CDR2 is YNNKEL (reference sequence). The CDR3 loop reads CASSHHRTSGRMTDTQYF. The CDR3 region has the DNA TGTGCCAGCAGCCACCACAGGACTAGCGGGAGGATGACAGATACGCAGTATTTT.

The genes are TRBV11-3 and TRBJ2-6, with D tentatively TRBD1 (5 bases). This CDR3 contains 20 residues. V was clipped by 5 bases and J by 0 bases, with 23 bases between them. CDR1 SGHNT and CDR2 YENEEA come from the germline V gene. CDR3 sequence reads: CASSHSFLDTAFSGANVLTF. The CDR3 region has the DNA TGTGCCAGCAGCCACTCATTTTTGGACACGGCATTCTCTGGGGCCAACGTCCTGACTTTC.

The chain joins TRBV15 to TRBJ1-1; D unclear. The CDR3 has 14 amino acids. Germline assignment: CDR1 LNHNV and CDR2 YYDKDF (reference sequence). The germline V and J ends were trimmed by 3 bases and 1 base, with 9 bases remaining between them. The CDR3 protein is CATSSGAWNTEAFF. In DNA form, the CDR3 reads TGTGCCACCAGCAGTGGAGCCTGGAACACTGAAGCTTTCTTT.

This chain connects TRBV27 to TRBJ2-1, with D maybe TRBD2 (6 bases). CDR1 and CDR2 from the germline V gene are MNHEY and SMNVEV (reference sequence). The V and J ends lost 2 bases and 4 bases respectively, with 12 bases between them. This CDR3 contains 15 residues. CDR3 coding DNA: TGTGCCAGCAGTTTAGGAGGGGTGGAATACAATGAGCAGTTCTTC. It encodes CASSLGGVEYNEQFF.

The chain carries TRBV3-1 (or the pseudogene TRBV3-2) and TRBJ2-1, with D perhaps TRBD2 (6 bases). Germline V gene sequence: CDR1 LGHDT, CDR2 YNNKEL (reference sequence). Between the trimmed V and J ends, which lost 1 base and 10 bases, there was a span of 8 bases. The CDR3 has 12 amino acids. CDR3 in amino acids: CASSQAAGEQFF. CDR3 nucleotides: TGTGCCAGCAGCCAAGCCGCGGGAGAGCAGTTCTTC.

In this sample, this clone turned up a few times. V and J are TRBV11-2 and TRBJ1-3; 10 bases align to TRBD1. The germline V gene encodes CDR1 SGHAT and CDR2 FQNNGV. V dropped 4 bases and J dropped 3; count of bases not matched to a gene: 3. The CDR3 is 15 amino acids. Written as DNA, the CDR3 is TGTGCCAGCAGCTGGGACAGGGGAAATGGAAACACCATATATTTT. It encodes CASSWDRGNGNTIYF.

V and J are TRBV27 and TRBJ1-6; D is perhaps TRBD1 (6 bases). The CDR3 sequence is 16 residues long. Germline CDR1 MNHEY, CDR2 SMNVEV (reference sequence). V was shortened by 8 bases and J by 6 bases, with 20 bases between the two germline ends. In DNA, the CDR3 is TGTGCCAGCGCCCCTCGGGGGGGCAAGTTTAATTCACCCCTCCACTTT. It is translated as CASAPRGGKFNSPLHF.

The sample holds one count of this clone. The chain uses TRBV7-8 and TRBJ2-2; 9 bases map to TRBD1. This CDR3 spans 19 amino acids. Germline V gives CDR1 SGHVS, CDR2 FQNEAQ. V lost 1 base, J lost 0 bases, and 9 bases stayed unmatched. The CDR3 DNA follows: TGTGCCAGCAGCTTAGGTCCCCGGGACAGGGCCGCGAACACCGGGGAGCTGTTTTTT. It is translated as CASSLGPRDRAANTGELFF.

The J gene is TRBJ2-1, the V gene TRBV7-8; tentatively, D is TRBD2 (5 bases). The CDR3 consists of 14 residues. CDR1 is SGHVS and CDR2 is FQNEAQ in the germline V gene. V dropped 0 bases and J dropped 6 bases, with 9 bases sitting between them. CDR3 coding DNA: TGTGCCAGCAGCTTAGCAGGCGGAGGCAATGAGCAGTTCTTC. It is translated as CASSLAGGGNEQFF.

The rearrangement uses TRBV4-3 and TRBJ1-2; 7 bases agree with TRBD1. With 1 base clipped from V and 5 bases from J, the junction kept 10 bases outside the gene matches. This CDR3 spans 16 amino acids. Per germline, CDR1 LGHNA and CDR2 YSLEER. The CDR3 reads CASSQGVVTGRYGYTF. CDR3 nucleotides: TGCGCCAGCAGCCAAGGGGTAGTGACAGGGAGGTATGGCTACACCTTC.

This clone has only a few counts. The same CDR3 arises from other DNA sequences in this sample as well. The V call is TRBV19, the J call TRBJ1-5; 9 bases match TRBD1. The trim removed 5 bases at V and 6 bases at J, leaving 8 bases unmatched. The CDR3 runs to 15 residues. CDR1 and CDR2 from the germline V gene are LNHDA and SQIVND (reference sequence). The chain's CDR3 is CASSPTGGAGQPQHF. As DNA, the CDR3 is TGTGCCAGTAGTCCTACAGGGGGCGCGGGTCAGCCCCAGCATTTT.

CDR3 sequence reads: CSGGELAGGLDTQYF. The CDR3 DNA reads as TGCAGCGGCGGCGAACTAGCGGGAGGTCTGGATACGCAGTATTTT. V usage is TRBV29-1 and J usage is TRBJ2-3; 12 bases are shared with TRBD2. The CDR3 runs 15 residues. The V segment lost 7 bases and the J segment 6 bases; nucleotides outside the gene matches: 11. In germline, CDR1 is SQVTM, CDR2 ANQGSEA.

The rearrangement joins TRBV10-3 to TRBJ2-3; D may be TRBD2 (5 bases). The CDR3 spans 14 residues. Trimming left V 6 bases short and J 3 bases short, with 13 bases between. Germline values: CDR1 ENHRY, CDR2 SYGVKD. The CDR3 DNA reads as TGTGCCATCAGCCTGAGCCGCGGGACAGATACGCAGTATTTT. Translating gives CAISLSRGTDTQYF.

The chain is built from TRBV15 and TRBJ2-1; 7 nucleotides align to TRBD2. This CDR3 region has 16 residues. V was clipped by 5 bases and J by 7 bases; unmatched bases: 14. Germline V gene sequence: CDR1 LNHNV, CDR2 YYDKDF (reference sequence). CDR3 coding DNA: TGTGCCACCAGCTGGAGGCGGGAGACGCTCGTGAATGAGCAGTTCTTC. Translation gives CATSWRRETLVNEQFF.

J is TRBJ2-5 and V is TRBV28; 7 bases map to TRBD2. The junction had 3 bases not matched to a gene; V was cut back by 3 bases and J by 2 bases. Per the germline V gene, CDR1 is MDHEN and CDR2 is SYDVKM. This CDR3 is built from 14 residues. The CDR3 DNA reads as TGTGCCAGCAGTTTCGCGGGAGAACAAGAGACCCAGTACTTC. Protein sequence: CASSFAGEQETQYF.

The chain uses TRBV19 and TRBJ2-7; TRBD2 aligns across 11 bases. CDR1 and CDR2 (germline): LNHDA, SQIVND (reference sequence). This CDR3 is built from 14 residues. V shed 7 bases and J 2 bases; nucleotides not matched to a gene: 4. In DNA form, the CDR3 reads TGTGCCAGTAAGAGACTAGCGGGACCCTACGAGCAGTACTTC. Amino acids: CASKRLAGPYEQYF.

The CDR3 reads CASSWVGKGGNEQFF. The CDR3, as DNA: TGTGCCAGCAGCTGGGTGGGAAAAGGGGGCAATGAGCAGTTCTTC. The rearrangement joins TRBV7-2 to TRBJ2-1, with a tentative D call TRBD1 (6 bases). CDR3 length equals 15 residues. The germline V gene encodes CDR1 SGHTA and CDR2 FQGNSA. V lost 4 bases to trimming and J lost 6 bases, with 16 bases between them.

This chain connects TRBV5-1 to TRBJ2-2; 12 nucleotides agree with TRBD2. CDR3 length: 16 residues. The trim removed 0 bases at V and 6 bases at J, leaving 3 bases unmatched. Germline CDR1 is SGHRS and CDR2 is YFSETQ. The CDR3 bases are TGCGCCAGCAGCTTGGAGGCTAGCGGGAGGGCCGGGGAGCTGTTTTTT. It specifies CASSLEASGRAGELFF.

The V and J genes are TRBV9 and TRBJ2-3; D might be TRBD2 (6 bases). Germline CDR1 SGDLS, CDR2 YYNGEE. The CDR3 is 15 amino acids. The ends were cut back, 0 bases at V and 2 bases at J, with 10 bases in the middle. The CDR3 reads CASSVEGGNTDTQYF. In DNA, the CDR3 is TGTGCCAGCAGCGTAGAGGGAGGTAACACAGATACGCAGTATTTT.

The chain links TRBV6-6 to TRBJ2-7, with 7 bases matching TRBD1. This CDR3 has 12 amino acids. CDR1 is MNHNY and CDR2 is SVGAGI in the germline V gene (reference sequence). With V trimmed by 6 bases and J by 5 bases, 4 bases remained unmatched. The CDR3 spells CASRTDRDEQYF. The CDR3 nucleotides are TGTGCCAGCAGAACTGACAGGGACGAGCAGTACTTC.

This clone was recorded a few times. This specimen includes other DNA sequences encoding the same CDR3. This sequence joins TRBV5-5 and TRBJ1-2, with D hard to call. Trimming removed 0 bases at V and 2 bases at J, with 5 bases between. Germline V gives CDR1 SGHKS, CDR2 YYEKEE (reference sequence). The CDR3 has 13 residues. CDR3 bases: TGTGCCAGCAGCTTGGGGCCGAACTATGGCTACACCTTC. The encoded protein is CASSLGPNYGYTF.

The chain carries TRBV10-3 and TRBJ1-4; 8 bases align to TRBD1. With V trimmed by 10 bases and J by 0 bases, 13 bases remained unmatched. Germline values: CDR1 ENHRY, CDR2 SYGVKD. The CDR3 has 17 amino acids. The CDR3 loop is CATFPGTGLTTNEKLFF. The CDR3 nucleotides are TGTGCCACCTTCCCCGGGACAGGCCTTACAACTAATGAAAAACTGTTTTTT.